These 21 T cell receptor beta chains were all obtained from the same sample, sequenced in a study of regulatory T cells in long-lasting Graves disease. The time point was: newly diagnosed GD, antithyroid drugs for less than 3 months. Extracted RNA from PBMCs served as the source of the TCR library. Arm-PCR with iRepertoire HTBI primers amplified the CDR3 regions for these TCR beta libraries. TCRdb reprocessed the multiplex PCR reads with MiXCR, giving one entry per CDR3 protein. The profile shows approximately 350,000 distinct CDR3 sequences, about 17% of them singletons. This same sample was also taken into another study, of T cells in Graves' hyperthyroidism and ophthalmopathy.

The sequencing here drew on peripheral blood mononuclear cells (PBMCs), taken at new diagnosis, from a patient treated with antithyroid drugs. Receptors originate from a woman aged 18-30 years with Graves disease.

This clonotype was observed at least ten times. This sequence joins TRBV5-6 and TRBJ2-1; D remains unclear. V was shortened by 0 bases and J by 4 bases, with 8 bases between the two germline ends. The CDR3 consists of 14 residues. Per germline, CDR1 SGHDT and CDR2 YYEEEE. In nucleotides, the CDR3 is TGTGCCAGCAGCTTGGAGTGGGTGTACAATGAGCAGTTCTTC. The encoded protein is CASSLEWVYNEQFF.

There are many counts of this clonotype. The chain uses TRBV18 and TRBJ1-5; a possible D gene is TRBD1 (5 bases). The CDR3 sequence is 13 residues long. Germline CDR1 and CDR2: KGHSH and LQKENI. Trimming removed 3 bases at V and 8 bases at J, with 11 bases between. The CDR3: CASSPSWGEPQHF. CDR3 DNA sequence: TGTGCCAGCTCACCTAGTTGGGGGGAGCCCCAGCATTTT.

The J gene is TRBJ2-7, the V gene TRBV6-1; no firm D call. This CDR3 has 13 amino acids. Germline loops: CDR1 MNHNS, CDR2 SASEGT. With 7 bases removed from V and 1 base from J, the gap between germline ends came to 11 bases. The CDR3 loop reads CASTGDSSYEQYF. The CDR3 bases are TGTGCCAGCACCGGAGATTCATCCTACGAGCAGTACTTC.

The rearrangement joins TRBV9 to TRBJ1-1, with no clear D. V lost 4 bases, J lost 2 bases, and 15 bases lay in between. This CDR3 region has 15 residues. Germline loops: CDR1 SGDLS, CDR2 YYNGEE. The CDR3 DNA sequence: TGTGCCAGCAGCCAAATGGGGTTCGACAACACTGAAGCTTTCTTT. Translating it yields CASSQMGFDNTEAFF.

This clonotype was counted many times. The chain couples TRBV3-1 to TRBJ2-7; tentatively, D is TRBD2 (5 bases). Trimming removed 0 bases at V and 1 base at J, with 13 bases between. CDR1 is LGHDT, CDR2 YNNKEL, per germline (reference sequence). The CDR3 is 16 residues long. Here the CDR3 reads CASSQDRSGASYEQYF. The CDR3 DNA follows: TGTGCCAGCAGCCAAGATCGAAGCGGAGCGTCCTACGAGCAGTACTTC.

This clonotype was recorded many times. The chain couples TRBV3-1 to TRBJ2-6; D not certain. V lost 1 base and J lost 4, with 2 bases in between. CDR1 and CDR2 from the germline V gene are LGHDT and YNNKEL (reference sequence). CDR3 length equals 13 residues. The CDR3 protein is CASSQGGANVLTF. Written as DNA, the CDR3 is TGTGCCAGCAGCCAAGGAGGGGCCAACGTCCTGACTTTC.

The gene calls are TRBV7-9 and TRBJ2-1, with D possibly matching TRBD2 (6 bases). CDR3 size: 13 residues. From germline, CDR1 is SEHNR and CDR2 FQNEAQ (reference sequence). V lost 5 bases, J lost 6 bases, and 11 bases lay in between. The CDR3 is CASSTDYFNEQFF. The CDR3 DNA is TGTGCCAGCAGCACGGACTACTTCAATGAGCAGTTCTTC.

This clonotype has a count of ten or more. The chain has TRBV7-2 and TRBJ2-3; D uncertain. Trimming took 4 bases from V and 4 from J, leaving 3 bases between them. The CDR3 totals 11 residues. Per the germline V gene, CDR1 is SGHTA and CDR2 is FQGNSA. The CDR3 DNA reads as TGTGCCAGCAGCTACTCAGATACGCAGTATTTT. Encoded protein: CASSYSDTQYF.

This clonotype was counted at least ten times. V usage is TRBV29-1 and J usage is TRBJ2-1, with D tentatively TRBD2 (7 bases). Trimming took 7 bases from V and 5 from J, leaving 15 bases between them. The CDR3 is 13 residues long. The germline V gene has CDR1 SQVTM and CDR2 ANQGSEA. The CDR3 DNA reads TGCAGCGCCCTCGGGGGGCTGAACAATGAGCAGTTCTTC. Protein sequence: CSALGGLNNEQFF.

V is TRBV18 and J is TRBJ1-1, with 7 bases fitting TRBD1. There are 13 residues in the CDR3. Trimming removed 6 bases from V and 7 bases from J; junction bases left unmatched: 8. The V gene's germline CDR1 is KGHSH and CDR2 LQKENI. The CDR3 DNA follows: TGTGCCAGCTCCTCGGAGGGGGCGAATGAAGCTTTCTTT. It specifies CASSSEGANEAFF.

This clonotype was found many times. This sequence joins TRBV7-2 and TRBJ2-7; TRBD2 might be the D (7 bases). The germline V gene encodes CDR1 SGHTA and CDR2 FQGNSA. Trimming took off 5 bases at V and 3 bases at J, with 17 bases between the two ends. The CDR3 is 15 amino acids. The CDR3 is CASSTRGRAGYEQYF. In nucleotides, the CDR3 is TGTGCCAGCAGCACAAGGGGGAGGGCAGGCTACGAGCAGTACTTC.

In this sample, this clonotype turned up many times. The V gene is TRBV6-1, the J gene TRBJ1-5; a weak D match, TRBD1 (5 bases). V dropped 3 bases and J dropped 5 bases, with 14 bases sitting between them. The germline CDR1 and CDR2 sequences are MNHNS and SASEGT. CDR3 size: 15 residues. The CDR3 here is CASSDLTAGYQPQHF. The DNA of the CDR3 is TGTGCCAGCAGTGATCTGACAGCCGGTTATCAGCCCCAGCATTTT.

This clonotype was counted between two and nine times. The V call is TRBV19, the J call TRBJ2-3; D gene unclear. This CDR3 spans 14 amino acids. The V end was cut by 10 bases, the J end by 0 bases, with 14 bases between. The germline V gene encodes CDR1 LNHDA and CDR2 SQIVND (reference sequence). The CDR3 DNA is TGTGCCACCATAGAGACACATAGCACAGATACGCAGTATTTT. It is translated as CATIETHSTDTQYF.

This clonotype appeared many times. The J gene is TRBJ2-1, the V gene TRBV20-1, with D uncertain. This CDR3 spans 15 amino acids. The germline CDR1 and CDR2 sequences are DFQATT and SNEGSKA (reference sequence). Trimming pared 3 bases from V and 5 bases from J, leaving 17 bases between. This CDR3 reads CSARKTASSNNEQFF. The CDR3 DNA reads TGCAGTGCTAGGAAAACAGCGTCGTCCAACAATGAGCAGTTCTTC.

This clonotype occurred many times. The gene calls are TRBV20-1 and TRBJ2-3, with a tentative D call TRBD2 (7 bases). Germline V lookup: CDR1 DFQATT, CDR2 SNEGSKA (reference sequence). The CDR3 extends over 14 amino acids. The V gene lost 4 bases and the J gene lost 2 bases, with 13 bases spanning the gap. The CDR3 DNA reads TGCAGTGCTACCGGGGGGCTAAACACAGATACGCAGTATTTT. This translates into CSATGGLNTDTQYF.

This clonotype was counted a few times. V and J are TRBV9 and TRBJ2-3; unclear D gene. The CDR3 totals 13 residues. CDR1 is SGDLS, CDR2 YYNGEE, per germline. The V end lost 4 bases, the J end lost 4 bases, and 10 bases lay between the germline ends. CDR3 in DNA: TGTGCCAGCAGCTCTAGTTCGGCAGATACGCAGTATTTT. It is translated as CASSSSSADTQYF.

This clonotype was counted a few times. The V call is TRBV2, the J call TRBJ1-6; D is unclear. This CDR3 comprises 14 residues. The V end was cut by 6 bases, the J end by 14 bases, with 20 bases between. Germline CDR1 reads SNHLY; CDR2 reads FYNNEI. CDR3 DNA sequence: TGTGCCAGCAGATCAAAGGGCGGGCTTGTAGCCCTCCACTTT. Translation gives CASRSKGGLVALHF. Using reference TRBV2 and TRBJ1-6 for the parts outside the CDR3, the full variable domain is EPEVTQTPSHQVTQMGQEVILRCVPISNHLYFYWYRQILGQKVEFLVSFYNNEISEKSEIFDDQFSVERPDGSNFTLKIRSTKLEDSAMYFCASRSKGGLVALHFGNGTRLTVT.

This chain joins TRBV10-2 and TRBJ1-5; D possibly corresponds to TRBD1 (6 bases). The CDR3 is 15 residues long. Per germline, CDR1 WSHSY and CDR2 SAAADI. V gave up 6 bases and J gave up 6 bases, with 18 bases separating them. The CDR3 spells CASSEQGMYGQPQHF. CDR3 DNA sequence: TGCGCCAGCAGCGAGCAGGGGATGTACGGTCAGCCCCAGCATTTT.

This clonotype was counted ten times or more. This chain uses TRBV5-1 with TRBJ2-1; tentatively, D is TRBD2 (5 bases). The CDR3 extends over 14 amino acids. CDR1 and CDR2 (germline): SGHRS, YFSETQ. Trimming removed 4 bases from V and 7 bases from J, with 15 bases in between. The CDR3 DNA is TGCGCCAGCAGCCTCCATGAGGGAGAAAATGAGCAGTTCTTC. It codes for CASSLHEGENEQFF.

In this sample, this clonotype turned up many times. The J gene is TRBJ1-1, the V gene TRBV2; TRBD1 matches at 10 bases. The V segment lost 7 bases and the J segment 4 bases; nucleotides outside the gene matches: 6. The germline gives CDR1 SNHLY, CDR2 FYNNEI. The CDR3 spans 14 residues. The CDR3 region has the DNA TGTGCCAGCAAAGGGACAGGGGTACGCACTGAAGCTTTCTTT. This encodes CASKGTGVRTEAFF.

Notes on this clonotype: With a far larger clone one base away, a read error is the likely cause. The chain carries TRBV11-2 and TRBJ2-5; 8 nucleotides line up with TRBD1. V was clipped by 5 bases and J by 3 bases; unmatched bases: 2. Germline V gene data show CDR1 as SGHAT and CDR2 as FQNNGV. The CDR3 is made up of 13 amino acids. In DNA, the CDR3 is TGTGCCAGCAGCCGGACAGGGAAAGAGACCCAGTACTTC. Its translation: CASSRTGKETQYF.